This T cell receptor beta chain was identified during a study of beta chain features in type 1 diabetes. Sequenced material consisted of expressed TCRB transcripts (all of the isolated RNA was reverse transcribed). The method was immunoSEQ multiplex PCR; TCRdb's version includes in-frame clones alone and lacks a portion of them. This table has under 300,000 clones, 25% to 30% appearing once. The CDR3 runs 11 residues. Trimming stripped 2 bases from V and 8 bases from J, with 7 bases between. Germline CDR1 is SGHDN and CDR2 is FVKESK. This clone showed up many times. What it binds is not known. Study-level findings and limits: Reads derived from cDNA could over-represent cells showing high TCR expression. In type 1 diabetes patients, VDJ junctions had fewer insertions; deletions at these junctions were more frequent. Patients with Type 1 diabetes showed moderately but significantly shorter TCRB CDR3s in all four CD4+ subsets.

The receptor was derived from a man between 25 and 39 years old in good health. V usage is TRBV14 and J usage is TRBJ2-7; no clear D gene. Sample: central memory CD4+ T cells from blood. CDR3 loop: CASSQRGQQYF. For the CDR3, the DNA is TGTGCCAGCAGCCAACGCGGCCAGCAGTACTTC.